This T cell receptor (beta chain) came from a study of cytomegalovirus exposure and HLA in healthy donors. Study findings and constraints: In the approximately 120 validation repertoires, a later analysis found that first-cohort TCR clusters tended to co-occur. Altogether, 164 TCR beta chains were recorded as cytomegalovirus-associated. In vitro work confirmed that a few CMV-associated chains recognize CMV antigens. Using the classifier, cytomegalovirus status was reportedly diagnosed with high specificity and sensitivity.

Trimming at V came to 2 bases and at J to 3 bases, leaving 0 bases not matched to a gene. CDR1 and CDR2 (germline): MNHNY, SVGAGI (reference sequence). CDR3 length: 13 residues. A note on this clone: Its target is not known.

Profiled with immunoSEQ multiplex PCR; TCRdb holds only in-frame clones, not every one. The sample lists over 200,000 clones; 80% to 90% were seen once. This TCR came from a woman aged 18-29 years in good health and CMV-seronegative. Sequenced material: PBMCs. The genes are TRBV6-6 and TRBJ2-7, with 8 positions matching TRBD1. CDR3 sequence reads: CASSYDRGYEQYF. CDR3 sequence (DNA): TGTGCCAGCAGTTACGACAGGGGCTACGAGCAGTACTTC.